The T cell receptor beta chain described here comes from a study of blood T cell repertoires in COVID-19. Looking at the study overall: Both acute and convalescent COVID-19 samples were obtained from the United States, Italy and Spain. T cells, B-cell-depleted T cells, or PBMCs supplied cDNA or gDNA.

Authors' methods: Amplification from reference gene primers served as the basis for estimated nucleated cell counts. Clones were read by immunoSEQ multiplex PCR, and TCRdb kept only the in-frame ones, dropping some. D and trimming were read from the DNA, whereas the V and J calls and clone size are those reported in that table. The table shows fewer than 140,000 clones, with about 80% occurring only once. Per germline, CDR1 LGHDT and CDR2 YNNKEL (reference sequence). This CDR3 comprises 18 residues. Trimming took 4 bases from V and 7 from J; bases not matched to a gene: 15. The chain carries TRBV3-1 (or the pseudogene TRBV3-2) and TRBJ2-2; 10 bases fit TRBD2. This receptor was obtained from a woman aged 60-75 years with acute or convalescent COVID-19. The sample taken for sequencing was peripheral blood. The CDR3 reads CASSLPFGLAGEGGELFF. Here the CDR3 DNA reads TGTGCCAGCAGCCTTCCTTTTGGCCTAGCGGGAGAGGGCGGGGAGCTGTTTTTT.